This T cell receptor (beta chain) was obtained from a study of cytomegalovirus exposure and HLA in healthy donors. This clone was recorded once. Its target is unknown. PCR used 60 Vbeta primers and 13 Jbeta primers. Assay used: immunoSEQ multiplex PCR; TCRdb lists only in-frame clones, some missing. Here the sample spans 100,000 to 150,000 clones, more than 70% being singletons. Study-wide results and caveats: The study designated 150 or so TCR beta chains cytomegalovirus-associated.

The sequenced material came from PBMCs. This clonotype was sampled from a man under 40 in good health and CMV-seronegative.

Here the CDR3 reads CATSVGTGYYEQYF. The DNA of the CDR3 is TGTGCCACCAGCGTCGGGACAGGATACTACGAGCAGTACTTC. The chain couples TRBV15 to TRBJ2-7; 8 bases are shared with TRBD1. J lost 3 bases, V lost 5 bases, and 6 bases had no gene match. In germline, CDR1 is LNHNV, CDR2 YYDKDF (reference sequence). The CDR3 is made up of 14 amino acids.